This T cell receptor beta chain was profiled in a study of T cells in Graves' hyperthyroidism and ophthalmopathy. Study-wide background: Blood was drawn when the patient was first diagnosed and still untreated.

Stable Graves' hyperthyroidism denoted no ophthalmopathy progression over 18 months. Fresh peripheral blood, 10 ml, yielded the PBMCs. RNA transcripts served as the template for amplifying TCR beta CDR3 regions. A first-round RT-PCR of the TCR CDR3 used the HTBI primer set. TCRdb called the multiplex PCR reads again in MiXCR, with one record for every CDR3 protein. The table lists under 800,000 distinct CDR3 sequences, roughly 15% of them singletons. Notes on the study in general: Among clonotypes expanded in thyroid above 0.001, most were also found in blood.

This clonotype has ten or more counts. As yet, its antigen is unknown. The CDR3 extends over 17 amino acids. V lost 2 bases to trimming and J lost 3 bases, with 19 bases between them. Germline lookup yields CDR1 MDHEN and CDR2 SYDVKM. Sequencing was carried out using blood. The receptor was derived from a young woman with Graves' hyperthyroidism. The rearrangement uses TRBV28 and TRBJ1-1; D is perhaps TRBD1 (5 bases). The CDR3, as DNA: TGTGCCAGCAGTTTAATTTCATCGGGACTTTTAGACACTGAAGCTTTCTTT. It translates to CASSLISSGLLDTEAFF.